The clone carrying this T cell receptor (beta chain) has a handful of counts. Antigen unknown. The CDR3 runs 15 residues. V shed 2 bases and J shed 6 bases, with 14 bases lying between them. CDR1 and CDR2 from the germline V gene are SGHTA and FQGNSA. The sample is drawn from a study of T cells after yellow fever vaccination. Study-level results: Abundant contaminating clonotypes from the bulk population could appear in FACS-sorted repertoires.

TCRdb redid the calling of the 5' RACE reads with MiXCR, one entry per CDR3 protein. The sample records approximately 510,000 distinct CDR3 sequences, around a fifth being singletons. This material consisted of PBMCs, taken roughly 23 days after the first yellow fever vaccination. The V call is TRBV7-2, the J call TRBJ1-5; unclear D gene. This sequence was found in a man between 18 and 35 years old who received the YFV17D yellow fever vaccine. The CDR3 loop reads CASSLNVLGIQPQHF. CDR3 coding DNA: TGTGCCAGCAGCTTAAACGTTTTAGGGATTCAGCCCCAGCATTTT.